A single T cell receptor (beta chain) is shown here with its context. The antigen is not known. This sequence may be a read error, since a much larger clone differs from it by one base. CDR1 and CDR2 from the germline V gene are DFQATT and SNEGSKA (reference sequence). Trimming took 5 bases from V and 10 from J, leaving 15 bases between them. The CDR3 consists of 12 residues. This record belongs to a study of glioma-infiltrating T cells. Study results and limitations: Tissue-blood divergence was below expectation in non-neoplastic patients, above in gliomas. Tissue and blood shared very few CDR3 sequences.

Amplification of TCR alpha and beta CDR3 regions from RNA used iRepertoire nested multiplex PCR. For one-step reverse transcription and amplification, roughly 100-400 ng of tissue mRNA or PBMC total RNA was used. Via MiXCR, TCRdb re-called the multiplex PCR reads, giving one row per CDR3 protein. Among about 94,000 distinct CDR3 sequences listed, less than 30% were seen once. This chain links TRBV20-1 with TRBJ2-4, with D possibly being TRBD1 or TRBD2 (5 bases each). The sequence was obtained from a human donor with low-grade glioma or glioblastoma, undergoing nonglioma brain surgery, or in good health (not recorded which). The specimen was glioma tissue, nonneoplastic brain tissue, or PBMCs (not recorded which). As DNA, the CDR3 is TGCAGTGCTTGGGACCGAGAGGGGATTCAGTACTTC. Translating it yields CSAWDREGIQYF.